Below, one T cell receptor (beta chain) is given with its context. These data belong to a study of blood T cells in healthy people across ages. The CDR3 sequence is 12 residues long. The V end lost 3 bases, the J end lost 10 bases, and 13 bases lay between the germline ends. Using a J-beta primer mix together with a sample-barcoded 5' primer, a second PCR was run for roughly 6 to 12 cycles. The template-switch adaptor, which had 12 random nucleotides, put a tag on each cDNA molecule. TCRdb reprocessed the 5' RACE reads via MiXCR and lists one record per CDR3 protein. The data show 800,000 to 950,000 distinct CDR3 sequences, approximately 32% seen once. The sample was also reused in another study, on T cells of mothers and their children. That investigation notes: Related mother-child pairs shared slightly more overlap than unrelated pairs, but the difference was non-significant.

The TCR comes from a woman in her 40s in good health. The V and J genes are TRBV12-3 or TRBV12-4 and TRBJ2-7; D may be TRBD2 (5 bases). The sequenced sample was blood. This CDR3 is CASSLRVSEQYF. As DNA, the CDR3 is TGTGCCAGCAGTTTGAGGGTGAGCGAACAGTACTTC.